This T cell receptor (beta chain) emerged from a study of response to subunit inactivated influenza vaccine. General study points: The authors put forward the suggestion that each seasonal influenza vaccination may bring in only a limited number of new T cells.

MiXCR, applied by TCRdb to the RT-PCR reads, yields one record per CDR3 protein. This table holds roughly 710,000 distinct CDR3 sequences, 12% to 15% found once. This CDR3 is built from 13 residues. Germline lookup yields CDR1 SGHVS and CDR2 FNYEAQ. Deletions cut 4 bases from V and 7 bases from J, with 13 bases between. A word on this clonotype: Its specificity is not known.

The V and J genes are TRBV7-6 and TRBJ2-5; TRBD2 is a possible D gene (6 bases). The sample in question was PBMCs from blood, obtained 14 days before vaccination. The TCR sequence derives from a man aged 50 to 59 who received an inactivated influenza vaccine. CDR3 nucleotides: TGTGCCAGCAGCTCGTCTCGGGGAGGGACCCAGTACTTC. Translation gives CASSSSRGGTQYF.